Below, one T cell receptor beta chain is given with its context. This sample stems from a study of shared clonotypes between healthy human individuals. Study at large: The plates for each donor numbered three CD4 naive, three CD4 memory, two CD8 naive and one CD8 memory.

Repertoires were generated with immunoSEQ multiplex PCR, while TCRdb's copy carries only in-frame clones and drops some. The sample records about 2.3 million clones, approximately 93% being singletons. This CDR3 comprises 17 residues. CDR1 and CDR2 from the germline V gene are MNHEY and SMNVEV (reference sequence). Trimming shortened V by 5 bases and J by 10 bases, and 29 bases separated the two germline ends. The sample comprised naive CD4+ T cells from PBMCs. The subset: CD45RA+ positively selected. The chain employs TRBV27 and TRBJ1-2; D is perhaps TRBD1 (5 bases). The source is a man aged 18 to 35 in good health. Some clones in this sample may be carry-over from other donors' samples. The CDR3 region has the DNA TGTGCCAGCAGTGAGACAGCGGTACCATCTCTCATAACCTTCTACACCTTC. Its translation: CASSETAVPSLITFYTF.